This TCR beta chain was retrieved from a study of T cells in Graves' hyperthyroidism and ophthalmopathy. CDR3 length: 14 residues. V gave up 4 bases and J gave up 3 bases, with 13 bases separating them. Germline V gene lookup returns CDR1 LNHNV and CDR2 YYDKDF (reference sequence). Patients aged 18 to 65 had newly diagnosed hyperthyroidism lasting under 2 months. Exclusion criteria comprised uncontrolled infection, other autoimmune disease, pregnancy or lactation. Orbital computed tomography, thyroid ultrasound, serum thyroxine and TRAb, and clinical symptoms together informed the diagnoses. Amplification targeted TCR beta CDR3 regions from RNA transcripts. A first-round RT-PCR of the TCR CDR3 used the HTBI primer set. A single record per CDR3 protein comes from TCRdb applying MiXCR to the multiplex PCR reads. The sample yields some 740,000 distinct CDR3 sequences, 14% seen once. This clonotype has just one count.

The clonotype originates from a woman aged 18-35 years with Graves' hyperthyroidism. Sequencing was done on a sample of blood. The V and J genes are TRBV15 and TRBJ2-7, with D maybe TRBD1 (6 bases). CDR3 DNA: TGTGCCACCAGCAATACCGGGACAAACTACGAGCAGTACTTC. Translating gives CATSNTGTNYEQYF.